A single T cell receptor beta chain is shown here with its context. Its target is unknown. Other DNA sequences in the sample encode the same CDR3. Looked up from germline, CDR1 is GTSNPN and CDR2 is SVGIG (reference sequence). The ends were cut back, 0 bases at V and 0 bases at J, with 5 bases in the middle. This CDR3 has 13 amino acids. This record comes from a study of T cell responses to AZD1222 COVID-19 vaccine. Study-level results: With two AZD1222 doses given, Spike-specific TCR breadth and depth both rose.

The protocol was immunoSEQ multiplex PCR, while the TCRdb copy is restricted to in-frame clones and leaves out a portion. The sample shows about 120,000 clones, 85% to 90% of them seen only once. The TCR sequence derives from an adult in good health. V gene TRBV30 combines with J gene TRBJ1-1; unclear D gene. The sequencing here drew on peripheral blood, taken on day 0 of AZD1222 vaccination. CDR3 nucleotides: TGTGCCTGGAGTGTCGGGGTGAACACTGAAGCTTTCTTT. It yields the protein CAWSVGVNTEAFF.